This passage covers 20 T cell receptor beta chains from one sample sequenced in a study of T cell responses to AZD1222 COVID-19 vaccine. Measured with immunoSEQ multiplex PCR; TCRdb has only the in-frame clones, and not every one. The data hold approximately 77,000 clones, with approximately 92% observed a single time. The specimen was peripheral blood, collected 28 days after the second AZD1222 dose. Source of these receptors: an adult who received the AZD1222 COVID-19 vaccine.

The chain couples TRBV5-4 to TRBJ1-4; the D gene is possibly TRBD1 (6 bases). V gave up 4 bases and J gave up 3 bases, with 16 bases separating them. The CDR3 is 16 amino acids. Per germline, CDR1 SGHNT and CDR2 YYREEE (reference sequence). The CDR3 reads CASSGTHRVSNEKLFF. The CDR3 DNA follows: TGTGCCAGCAGCGGAACTCACAGGGTTTCTAATGAAAAACTGTTTTTT.

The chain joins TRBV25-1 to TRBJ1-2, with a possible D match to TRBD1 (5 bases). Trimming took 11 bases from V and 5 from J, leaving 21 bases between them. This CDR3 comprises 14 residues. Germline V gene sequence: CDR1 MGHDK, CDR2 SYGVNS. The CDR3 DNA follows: TGTGCCGATCCTCAGGGAAGGCCCTTTTATGGCTACACCTTC. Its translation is CADPQGRPFYGYTF.

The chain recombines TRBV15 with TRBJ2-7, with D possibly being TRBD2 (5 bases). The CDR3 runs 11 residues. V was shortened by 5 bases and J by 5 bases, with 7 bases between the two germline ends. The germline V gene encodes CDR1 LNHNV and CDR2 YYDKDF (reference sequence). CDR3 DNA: TGTGCCACCAGCGGGAGCGACGAGCAGTACTTC. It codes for CATSGSDEQYF.

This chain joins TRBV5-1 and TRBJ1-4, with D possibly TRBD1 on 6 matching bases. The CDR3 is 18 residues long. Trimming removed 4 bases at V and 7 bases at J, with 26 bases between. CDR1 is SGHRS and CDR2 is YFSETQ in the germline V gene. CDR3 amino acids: CASSRGWQGLESGEKLFF. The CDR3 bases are TGCGCCAGCAGCCGCGGTTGGCAGGGGCTTGAATCGGGTGAAAAACTGTTTTTT.

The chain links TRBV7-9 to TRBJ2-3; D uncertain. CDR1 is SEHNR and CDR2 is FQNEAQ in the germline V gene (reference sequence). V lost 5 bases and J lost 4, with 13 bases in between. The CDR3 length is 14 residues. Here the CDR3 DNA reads TGTGCCAGCAGCCCACTATCTATCGCAGATACGCAGTATTTT. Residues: CASSPLSIADTQYF. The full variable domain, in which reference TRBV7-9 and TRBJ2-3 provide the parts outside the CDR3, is DTGVSQNPRHKITKRGQNVTFRCDPISEHNRLYWYRQTLGQGPEFLTYFQNEAQLEKSRLLSDRFSAERPKGSFSTLEIQRTEQGDSAMYLCASSPLSIADTQYFGPGTRLTVL.

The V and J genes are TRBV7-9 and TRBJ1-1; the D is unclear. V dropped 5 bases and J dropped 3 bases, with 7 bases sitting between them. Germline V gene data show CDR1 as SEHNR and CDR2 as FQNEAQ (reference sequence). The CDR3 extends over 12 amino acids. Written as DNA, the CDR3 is TGTGCCAGCAGCCGAGTGGACACTGAAGCTTTCTTT. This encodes CASSRVDTEAFF.

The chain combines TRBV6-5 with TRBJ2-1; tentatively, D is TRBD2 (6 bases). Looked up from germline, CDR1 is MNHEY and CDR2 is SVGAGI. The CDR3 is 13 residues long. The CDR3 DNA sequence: TGTGCGGTGGCCTCCGGGAGTAACAATGAGCAGTTCTTC. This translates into CAVASGSNNEQFF.

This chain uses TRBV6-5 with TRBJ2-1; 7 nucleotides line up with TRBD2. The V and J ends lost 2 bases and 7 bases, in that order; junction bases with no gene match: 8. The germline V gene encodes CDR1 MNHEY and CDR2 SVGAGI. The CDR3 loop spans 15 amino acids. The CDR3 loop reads CASSYNRDYRNEQFF. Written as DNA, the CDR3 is TGTGCCAGCAGTTACAACCGGGACTACAGGAATGAGCAGTTCTTC.

The CDR3 loop is CASSPWGGGEPETQYF. As DNA, the CDR3 is TGTGCCAGCAGCCCGTGGGGTGGCGGAGAGCCAGAGACCCAGTACTTC. The chain couples TRBV9 to TRBJ2-5; D remains unclear. CDR1 SGDLS and CDR2 YYNGEE come from the germline V gene. The CDR3 sequence is 16 residues long. Trimming took 4 bases from V and 4 from J, leaving 20 bases between them. Variable domain in full (rest from reference TRBV9 and TRBJ2-5): DSGVTQTPKHLITATGQRVTLRCSPRSGDLSVYWYQQSLDQGLQFLIQYYNGEERAKGNILERFSAQQFPDLHSELNLSSLELGDSALYFCASSPWGGGEPETQYFGPGTRLLVL.

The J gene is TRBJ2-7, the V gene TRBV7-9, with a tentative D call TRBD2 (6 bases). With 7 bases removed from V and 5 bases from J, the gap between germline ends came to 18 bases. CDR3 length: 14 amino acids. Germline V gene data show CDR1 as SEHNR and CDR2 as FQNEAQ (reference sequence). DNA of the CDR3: TGTGCCAGCACCACTAGCCCCCCCAGGGACGAGCAGTACTTC. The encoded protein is CASTTSPPRDEQYF.

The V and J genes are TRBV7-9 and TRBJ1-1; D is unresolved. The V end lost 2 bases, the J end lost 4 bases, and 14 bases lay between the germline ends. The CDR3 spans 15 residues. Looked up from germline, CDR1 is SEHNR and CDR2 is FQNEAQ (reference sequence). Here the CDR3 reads CASSLSSGLRTEAFF. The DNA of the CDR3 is TGTGCCAGCAGCTTAAGTTCCGGGTTGCGCACTGAAGCTTTCTTT.

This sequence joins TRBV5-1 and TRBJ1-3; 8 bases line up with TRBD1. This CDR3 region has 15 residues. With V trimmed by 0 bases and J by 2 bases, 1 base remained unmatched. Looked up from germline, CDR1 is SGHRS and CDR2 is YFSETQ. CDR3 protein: CASSLGQGPGNTIYF. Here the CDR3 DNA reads TGCGCCAGCAGCTTGGGACAGGGGCCTGGAAACACCATATATTTT.

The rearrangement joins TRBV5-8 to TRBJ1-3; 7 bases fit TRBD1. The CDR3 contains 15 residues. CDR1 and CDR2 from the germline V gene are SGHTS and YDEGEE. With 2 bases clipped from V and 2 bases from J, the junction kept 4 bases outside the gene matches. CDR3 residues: CASSLDRAAGNTIYF. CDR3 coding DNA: TGTGCCAGCAGCTTAGACAGGGCCGCTGGAAACACCATATATTTT.

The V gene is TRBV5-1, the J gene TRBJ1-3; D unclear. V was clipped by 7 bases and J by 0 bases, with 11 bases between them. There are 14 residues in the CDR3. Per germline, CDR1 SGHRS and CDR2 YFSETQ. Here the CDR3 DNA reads TGCGCCAGCCGCGACGCGGTCTCTGGAAACACCATATATTTT. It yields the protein CASRDAVSGNTIYF.

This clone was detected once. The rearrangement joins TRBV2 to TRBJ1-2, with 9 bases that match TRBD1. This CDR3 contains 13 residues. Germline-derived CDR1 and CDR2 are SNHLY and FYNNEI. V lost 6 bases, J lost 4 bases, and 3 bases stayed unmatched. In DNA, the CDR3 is TGTGCCAGCAGCCCGACAGGGGGCTATGGCTACACCTTC. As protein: CASSPTGGYGYTF.

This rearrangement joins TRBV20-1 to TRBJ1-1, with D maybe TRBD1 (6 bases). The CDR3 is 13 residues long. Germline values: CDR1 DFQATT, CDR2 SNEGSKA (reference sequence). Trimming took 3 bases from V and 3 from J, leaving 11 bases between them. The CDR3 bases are TGCAGTGCTAGTCCGGGGGCCGACACTGAAGCTTTCTTT. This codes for CSASPGADTEAFF.

The CDR3 sequence: CASSYRVKLGAFF. The CDR3 nucleotides are TGTGCCAGCAGTTACCGAGTAAAGCTGGGAGCTTTCTTT. The V gene is TRBV6-2 or TRBV6-3, the J gene TRBJ1-1; D gene uncertain. CDR1 is MNHEY and CDR2 is SVGEGT in the germline V gene. The CDR3 consists of 13 residues. Trimming removed 2 bases at V and 10 bases at J, with 14 bases between.

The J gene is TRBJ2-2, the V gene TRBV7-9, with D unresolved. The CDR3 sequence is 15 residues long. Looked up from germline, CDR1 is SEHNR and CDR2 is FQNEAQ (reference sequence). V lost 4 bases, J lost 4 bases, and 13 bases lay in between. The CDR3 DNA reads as TGTGCCAGCAGCTCCCGGGTAGCTGGCACCGGGGAGCTGTTTTTT. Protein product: CASSSRVAGTGELFF. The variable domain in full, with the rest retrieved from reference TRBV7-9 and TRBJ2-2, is DTGVSQNPRHKITKRGQNVTFRCDPISEHNRLYWYRQTLGQGPEFLTYFQNEAQLEKSRLLSDRFSAERPKGSFSTLEIQRTEQGDSAMYLCASSSRVAGTGELFFGEGSRLTVL.

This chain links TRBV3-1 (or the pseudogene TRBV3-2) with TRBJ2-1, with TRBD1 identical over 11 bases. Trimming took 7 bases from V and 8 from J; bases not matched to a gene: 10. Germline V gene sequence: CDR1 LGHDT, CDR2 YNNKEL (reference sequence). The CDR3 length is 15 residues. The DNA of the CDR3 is TGTGCCAGCACCCCCCGGGACAGGGGGAGGGATGAGCAGTTCTTC. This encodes CASTPRDRGRDEQFF.

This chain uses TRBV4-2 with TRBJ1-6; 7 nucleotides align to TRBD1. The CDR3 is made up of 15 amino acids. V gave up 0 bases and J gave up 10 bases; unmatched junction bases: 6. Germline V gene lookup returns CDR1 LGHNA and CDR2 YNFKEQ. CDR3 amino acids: CASSQETGRGSPLHF. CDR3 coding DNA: TGTGCCAGCAGCCAAGAGACAGGGCGGGGATCACCCCTCCACTTT.